These 27 T cell receptor beta chains came from one sample sequenced in a study of cytomegalovirus exposure and HLA in healthy donors. In the PCR, 60 Vbeta and 13 Jbeta primers were used. Produced via immunoSEQ multiplex PCR; TCRdb's table is partial and in-frame only. Among roughly 200,000 clones listed, about three quarters were seen once. The sample was PBMCs. These receptors were taken from an older woman in good health and CMV-seropositive.

The chain joins TRBV28 to TRBJ1-4; 7 nucleotides agree with TRBD1. CDR3 size: 16 residues. CDR1 MDHEN and CDR2 SYDVKM come from the germline V gene. With 2 bases clipped from V and 4 bases from J, the junction kept 7 bases outside the gene matches. In nucleotides, the CDR3 is TGTGCCAGCAGTTTAATCGGGACAGCCGGTAATGAAAAACTGTTTTTT. It translates to CASSLIGTAGNEKLFF.

The chain carries TRBV29-1 and TRBJ2-5; D possibly corresponds to TRBD2 (6 bases). Per the germline V gene, CDR1 is SQVTM and CDR2 is ANQGSEA. This CDR3 is 13 amino acids long. With 8 bases removed from V and 2 bases from J, the gap between germline ends came to 15 bases. CDR3 region: CSHYGDLQETQYF. The DNA for the CDR3 is TGCAGCCACTATGGGGACTTACAAGAGACCCAGTACTTC.

V is TRBV5-1 and J is TRBJ1-2, with 7 bases aligning to TRBD1. V lost 5 bases to trimming and J lost 0 bases; unmatched junction nucleotides: 7. This CDR3 has 15 amino acids. The V gene's germline CDR1 is SGHRS and CDR2 YFSETQ. This chain's CDR3 is CASSLNRGSNYGYTF. CDR3 DNA sequence: TGCGCCAGCAGTTTGAACAGGGGTTCTAACTATGGCTACACCTTC.

The chain has TRBV6-5 and TRBJ1-2; TRBD1 might be the D (6 bases). CDR1 and CDR2 (germline): MNHEY, SVGAGI. Trimming removed 6 bases from V and 5 bases from J, with 19 bases in between. The CDR3 is 15 residues long. This CDR3 reads CASRLPGAGDYGYTF. Written as DNA, the CDR3 is TGTGCCAGCAGACTGCCGGGCGCAGGGGATTATGGCTACACCTTC.

This clone was seen many times. J is TRBJ1-3 and V is TRBV25-1, with D tentatively TRBD1 (5 bases). Trimming stripped 5 bases from V and 3 bases from J, with 14 bases between. The CDR3 has 15 residues. Germline lookup yields CDR1 MGHDK and CDR2 SYGVNS. The CDR3 loop reads CASSSQVGDGNTIYF. Written as DNA, the CDR3 is TGTGCCAGCAGTTCACAGGTTGGAGATGGAAACACCATATATTTT. Together with reference TRBV25-1 and TRBJ1-3, the CDR3 gives the full variable domain: EADIYQTPRYLVIGTGKKITLECSQTMGHDKMYWYQQDPGMELHLIHYSYGVNSTEKGDLSSESTVSRIRTEHFPLTLESARPSHTSQYLCASSSQVGDGNTIYFGEGSWLTVV.

This clone was observed once. The chain links TRBV4-3 to TRBJ2-1; 11 nucleotides align to TRBD2. J was trimmed by 0 bases and V by 3 bases; bases with no gene match: 4. This CDR3 spans 17 amino acids. In germline, CDR1 is LGHNA, CDR2 YSLEER. CDR3 DNA sequence: TGCGCCAGCAGCCAGGAGACTAGCGGGGTCTCCTACAATGAGCAGTTCTTC. This gives the protein CASSQETSGVSYNEQFF.

This chain links TRBV7-2 with TRBJ2-5, with TRBD1 identical over 7 bases. The J call is in doubt because the DNA end fits TRBJ2-7 better. The germline gives CDR1 SGHTA, CDR2 FQGNSA. This CDR3 is 15 amino acids long. CDR3 sequence (DNA): TGTGCCAGCAGCTTCTCCGCCGGGACAGCTTACGAGCAGTACTTC. Translating it yields CASSFSAGTAYEQYF.

The rearrangement uses TRBV28 and TRBJ2-3; 9 bases are shared with TRBD2. This CDR3 has 14 residues. The ends lost 2 bases at V and 3 bases at J; junction bases unmatched: 0. CDR1 MDHEN and CDR2 SYDVKM come from the germline V gene. The CDR3 DNA sequence: TGTGCCAGCAGTTTACTAGCGGGGACAGATACGCAGTATTTT. This gives the protein CASSLLAGTDTQYF.

Of note for this clone: This sample also contains other DNA sequences that code for the same CDR3. V and J are TRBV27 and TRBJ1-1; D perhaps matches TRBD1 (5 bases). CDR1 MNHEY and CDR2 SMNVEV come from the germline V gene (reference sequence). CDR3 length: 14 residues. V gave up 5 bases and J gave up 6 bases, with 16 bases separating them. CDR3 residues: CASSPGVGGPEAFF. The DNA of the CDR3 is TGTGCCAGCAGTCCCGGCGTGGGGGGACCTGAAGCTTTCTTT.

The chain uses TRBV28 and TRBJ2-7; the D gene is possibly TRBD2 (6 bases). The V and J ends lost 8 bases and 2 bases respectively, with 13 bases between them. Germline CDR1 and CDR2: MDHEN and SYDVKM. The CDR3 totals 13 residues. The CDR3 bases are TGTGCCAGCCTCTCGGGGGAAACCTACGAGCAGTACTTC. Encoded protein: CASLSGETYEQYF.

The J gene is TRBJ2-2, the V gene TRBV7-6; D is unclear. Germline V gene data show CDR1 as SGHVS and CDR2 as FNYEAQ. Trimming took 5 bases from V and 4 from J, leaving 17 bases between them. The CDR3 consists of 16 residues. CDR3 nucleotide sequence: TGTGCCAGCAGCCCGCTGAGCAGCCGCGGCACCGGGGAGCTGTTTTTT. Its translation is CASSPLSSRGTGELFF.

The chain uses TRBV7-2 and TRBJ1-3; possibly TRBD1 for D (6 bases). Germline-derived CDR1 and CDR2 are SGHTA and FQGNSA. Trimming stripped 5 bases from V and 0 bases from J, with 17 bases between. The CDR3 contains 17 residues. The CDR3 nucleotides read TGTGCCAGCAGCCCCCGAACAGGGAGGGTCTCTGGAAACACCATATATTTT. This codes for CASSPRTGRVSGNTIYF.

The CDR3 region is CASSSLSAGGGYTF. The CDR3 DNA is TGTGCCAGCAGTTCCCTCTCCGCAGGGGGTGGCTACACCTTC. This chain links TRBV27 with TRBJ1-2, with TRBD1 identical over 7 bases. Unmatched junction bases numbered 9, after V lost 4 bases and J lost 7 bases. Germline CDR1 reads MNHEY; CDR2 reads SMNVEV (reference sequence). CDR3 length equals 14 residues.

J is TRBJ1-3 and V is TRBV9; D perhaps matches TRBD1 (6 bases). This CDR3 contains 14 residues. Germline-derived CDR1 and CDR2 are SGDLS and YYNGEE. V was shortened by 4 bases and J by 6 bases, with 14 bases between the two germline ends. CDR3 in DNA: TGTGCCAGCAGCCTACAGGGAATCGAAAACACCATATATTTT. Translating gives CASSLQGIENTIYF.

The chain links TRBV30 to TRBJ2-7, with D perhaps TRBD1 (5 bases). Germline-derived CDR1 and CDR2 are GTSNPN and SVGIG (reference sequence). This CDR3 region has 15 residues. Trimming removed 1 base from V and 2 bases from J, with 15 bases in between. This CDR3 reads CAWSGRQGTAYEQYF. The CDR3 nucleotides read TGTGCCTGGAGTGGACGTCAGGGAACGGCCTACGAGCAGTACTTC.

A remark on this clone: Different DNA sequences within this sample yield the same CDR3. The V gene is TRBV18, the J gene TRBJ2-1, with D maybe TRBD2 (5 bases). V lost 3 bases and J lost 6, with 9 bases in between. This CDR3 comprises 13 residues. In germline, CDR1 is KGHSH, CDR2 LQKENI. CDR3 nucleotide sequence: TGTGCCAGCTCACCCCGGGGTATCAATGAGCAGTTCTTC. This sequence encodes CASSPRGINEQFF. The full variable domain, with the rest looked up from reference TRBV18 and TRBJ2-1, is NAGVMQNPRHLVRRRGQEARLRCSPMKGHSHVYWYRQLPEEGLKFMVYLQKENIIDESGMPKERFSAEFPKEGPSILRIQQVVRGDSAAYFCASSPRGINEQFFGPGTRLTVL.

This clone was observed a few times. The genes are TRBV28 and TRBJ2-1; possible D gene TRBD2, 6 bases. The V end lost 7 bases, the J end lost 0 bases, and 16 bases lay between the germline ends. The CDR3 sequence is 16 residues long. Per the germline V gene, CDR1 is MDHEN and CDR2 is SYDVKM. The CDR3 DNA is TGTGCCAGCACTGTGATCGGCGGGGTCTCCTACAATGAGCAGTTCTTC. As protein: CASTVIGGVSYNEQFF.

The J gene is TRBJ2-2, the V gene TRBV7-7; maybe TRBD2 (7 bases). Looked up from germline, CDR1 is SSHAT and CDR2 is FNYEAQ (reference sequence). The germline V and J ends were trimmed by 5 bases and 3 bases, with 13 bases remaining between them. The CDR3 loop spans 15 amino acids. CDR3 DNA: TGTGCCAGCAGCCCCCGGGGGGCTTACACCGGGGAGCTGTTTTTT. Its protein is CASSPRGAYTGELFF.

The genes are TRBV11-2 and TRBJ1-4, with 7 nucleotides matching TRBD1. V lost 4 bases to trimming and J lost 5 bases; unmatched junction nucleotides: 1. Germline V gene lookup returns CDR1 SGHAT and CDR2 FQNNGV. There are 13 residues in the CDR3. CDR3 coding DNA: TGTGCCAGCAGCTCACAGGGGAATGAAAAACTGTTTTTT. It translates to CASSSQGNEKLFF.

This sequence joins TRBV21-1 and TRBJ2-7; TRBD1, the D gene given by the table, was not confirmed from the DNA. TRBV21-1 is assigned pseudogene status. CDR3 size: 15 residues. CDR3 loop: CASSKGADRGGEQYF. CDR3 coding DNA: TGTGCCAGCAGCAAAGGGGCGGATAGGGGCGGCGAGCAGTACTTC.

This rearrangement joins TRBV6-1 to TRBJ1-2, with TRBD1 matching 7 bases. The germline gives CDR1 MNHNS, CDR2 SASEGT. The CDR3 runs to 18 residues. V dropped 1 base and J dropped 2; count of bases not matched to a gene: 13. The DNA of the CDR3 is TGTGCCAGCAGTGAAGGGGCAGGGGGTTCCCCGGCCAACTATGGCTACACCTTC. Its translation: CASSEGAGGSPANYGYTF.

This clone was observed a single time. This sequence joins TRBV7-2 and TRBJ2-2; D gene uncertain. Germline CDR1 reads SGHTA; CDR2 reads FQGNSA. The CDR3 totals 14 residues. The ends were cut back, 0 bases at V and 4 bases at J, with 6 bases in the middle. This chain's CDR3 is CASSLAGFTGELFF. The DNA of the CDR3 is TGTGCCAGCAGCTTAGCCGGGTTCACCGGGGAGCTGTTTTTT.

The chain recombines TRBV15 with TRBJ2-7, with a weak D call TRBD2 (5 bases). The germline V gene encodes CDR1 LNHNV and CDR2 YYDKDF (reference sequence). Between the trimmed V and J ends, which lost 0 bases and 9 bases, there was a span of 15 bases. The CDR3 runs 14 residues. The CDR3 DNA is TGTGCCACCAGCAGAGAAAGGACTCTGTATGGGCAGTACTTC. Translation: CATSRERTLYGQYF.

The J gene is TRBJ2-3, the V gene TRBV28, with 13 nucleotides matching TRBD2. This CDR3 is 16 amino acids long. The germline gives CDR1 MDHEN, CDR2 SYDVKM. Unmatched junction bases numbered 7, after V lost 3 bases and J lost 7 bases. CDR3 bases: TGTGCCAGCAGTTTTCCTAGGACTAGCGGGAGCCATACGCAGTATTTT. It yields the protein CASSFPRTSGSHTQYF.

The chain has TRBV23-1 and TRBJ2-1; 7 bases are shared with TRBD2. TRBV23-1 is sorted into the ORF group, with uncertain function. This CDR3 comprises 16 residues. With V trimmed by 3 bases and J by 8 bases, 13 bases remained unmatched. CDR3 sequence (DNA): TGCGCCAGCAGTCACCGTAGACTAGCCGGGTGGGATGAGCAGTTCTTC. Its protein product is CASSHRRLAGWDEQFF.

This clone was recorded a few times. This sequence joins TRBV28 and TRBJ2-7; a possible D gene is TRBD2 (5 bases). Germline-derived CDR1 and CDR2 are MDHEN and SYDVKM. Trimming left V 6 bases short and J 6 bases short, with 12 bases between. The CDR3 is 12 amino acids. The CDR3 protein is CASSSVEAEQYF. Here the CDR3 DNA reads TGTGCCAGCAGCTCGGTGGAGGCCGAGCAGTACTTC.

The table lists this clone with a count of one. The chain employs TRBV19 and TRBJ2-3; 7 bases match TRBD2. From germline, CDR1 is LNHDA and CDR2 SQIVND (reference sequence). The CDR3 has 16 amino acids. The J segment lost 3 bases and the V segment lost 3 bases, leaving 9 bases of the junction unmatched. CDR3 bases: TGTGCCAGTAGTATGGGCCTAGCGGATGGAACAGATACGCAGTATTTT. This translates into CASSMGLADGTDTQYF.